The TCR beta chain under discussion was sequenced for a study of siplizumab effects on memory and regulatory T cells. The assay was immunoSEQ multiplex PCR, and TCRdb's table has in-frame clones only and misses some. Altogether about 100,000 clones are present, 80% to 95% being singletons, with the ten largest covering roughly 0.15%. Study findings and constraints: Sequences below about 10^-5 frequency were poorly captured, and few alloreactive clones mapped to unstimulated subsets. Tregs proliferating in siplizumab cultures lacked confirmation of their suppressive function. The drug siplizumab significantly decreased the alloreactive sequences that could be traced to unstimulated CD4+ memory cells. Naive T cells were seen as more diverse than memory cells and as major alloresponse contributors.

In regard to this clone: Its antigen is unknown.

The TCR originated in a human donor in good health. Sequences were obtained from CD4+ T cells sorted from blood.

CDR3 sequence reads: CASRPWEGANTGELFF. In DNA form, the CDR3 reads TGTGCCAGCAGGCCTTGGGAAGGAGCGAACACCGGGGAGCTGTTTTTT. V and J are TRBV9 and TRBJ2-2; D uncertain. The CDR3 runs to 16 residues. With 5 bases removed from V and 0 bases from J, the gap between germline ends came to 14 bases. Germline V lookup: CDR1 SGDLS, CDR2 YYNGEE.